These T cell receptor beta chains were read from a single sample in a study of beta chain features in type 1 diabetes. The assay was immunoSEQ multiplex PCR, and TCRdb's table has in-frame clones only and misses some. Of around 240,000 clones listed, around 68% are singletons. Sequences were obtained from naive CD4+ T cells from blood. The source is a man younger than 40 in good health. The CDR3 runs from the conserved cysteine through the conserved F or W. The order of the fields is D gene, V gene, J gene, CDR3 length, clone size, CDR3 DNA, CDR3 protein. A D gene is named only where the DNA matches it firmly. Only part of the rows carry a size: once, few, many, or a class if the clone is expanded.

.	TRBV5-6	TRBJ1-6	13	.	TGTGCCAGCAGCTGGCAGGGGAATTCACCCCTCCACTTT	CASSWQGNSPLHF
.	TRBV29-1	TRBJ1-2	13	.	TGCAGCGTTGATTTCTACCCCAACTATGGCTACACCTTC	CSVDFYPNYGYTF
.	TRBV2	TRBJ1-2	12	.	TGTGCCAGCAGTGAACGGCTCTATGGCTACACCTTC	CASSERLYGYTF
TRBD1	TRBV29-1	TRBJ2-7	12	.	TGCAGCGTCTCCGACAGGGCCTACGAGCAGTACTTC	CSVSDRAYEQYF
TRBD2	TRBV9	TRBJ2-1	16	few	TGTGCCAGCAGCGTAGCCCCTGGACTAGATCGGGATGAGCAGTTCTTC	CASSVAPGLDRDEQFF
.	TRBV29-1	TRBJ2-1	12	few	TGCAGCGCCCACGACAGGATCAATGAGCAGTTCTTC	CSAHDRINEQFF
TRBD1	TRBV6-5	TRBJ2-7	16	.	TGTGCCAGCAGTTACGGGGGCAGGGGGCTTCCCTACGAGCAGTACTTC	CASSYGGRGLPYEQYF
TRBD2	TRBV13	TRBJ2-6	18	.	TGTGCCAGCAGCTTAGATCCAGCGGGAGGCTCTGGGGCCAACGTCCTGACTTTC	CASSLDPAGGSGANVLTF
.	TRBV5-1	TRBJ1-6	14	few	TGCGCCAGCAGCGCCGGTACGATTAATTCACCCCTCCACTTT	CASSAGTINSPLHF
.	TRBV30	TRBJ2-3	13	.	TGTGCCTGGAGTGTACTAAGGACAGATACGCAGTATTTT	CAWSVLRTDTQYF
.	TRBV9	TRBJ2-5	14	.	TGTGCCAGCAGCGTAGTTCCGTCCCGGGAGACCCAGTACTTC	CASSVVPSRETQYF
.	TRBV5-1	TRBJ2-5	13	.	TGCGCCAGCAGCTCGGGGGCTAGGGAGACCCAGTACTTC	CASSSGARETQYF
.	TRBV14	TRBJ2-1	11	few	TGTGCCAGCAGCTCCGTGGGGGAGCAGTTCTTC	CASSSVGEQFF
.	TRBV7-2	TRBJ2-2	15	.	TGTGCCAGCAGCTTAAGGCGCGGGAACACCGGGGAGCTGTTTTTT	CASSLRRGNTGELFF
.	TRBV11-2	TRBJ2-7	16	once	TGTGCCAGCAGCTTAGCAAGCACTCATTTGACCTACGAGCAGTACTTC	CASSLASTHLTYEQYF
.	TRBV7-2	TRBJ2-5	14	.	TGTGCCAGCAGCTCTTGGGGGGTCCCCGAGACCCAGTACTTC	CASSSWGVPETQYF
TRBD2	TRBV7-2	TRBJ2-1	17	.	TGTGCCAGCAGCTTAGGGTCCGGGACTAGCGGAAACAATGAGCAGTTCTTC	CASSLGSGTSGNNEQFF
TRBD1	TRBV6-1	TRBJ1-2	14	few	TGTGCCAGCAGTGGCACGGACAGGATACATGGCTACACCTTC	CASSGTDRIHGYTF
TRBD2	TRBV9	TRBJ2-3	14	few	TGTGCCAGCAGCTTGACTAGCGGCACAGATACGCAGTATTTT	CASSLTSGTDTQYF
.	TRBV9	TRBJ2-1	15	.	TGTGCCAGCAGCGTAGGCCCAGGGGTCTACAATGAGCAGTTCTTC	CASSVGPGVYNEQFF
.	TRBV4-3	TRBJ2-1	15	.	TGCGCCAGCAGCCCTCAGGGGACCCCCAACAATGAGCAGTTCTTC	CASSPQGTPNNEQFF
TRBD2	TRBV30	TRBJ2-7	15	.	TGTGCCTGGAGTGTTCTAGCGGGAGGCCTGGGAGAGCAGTACTTC	CAWSVLAGGLGEQYF
.	TRBV5-6	TRBJ2-4	16	.	TGTGCCAGCAGCCAGCGGCAGATTCTAGCCAAAAACATTCAGTACTTC	CASSQRQILAKNIQYF
.	TRBV15	TRBJ1-5	14	.	TGTGCCACCAGCAGAGATATGGGCAATCAGCCCCAGCATTTT	CATSRDMGNQPQHF
TRBD2	TRBV4-1	TRBJ2-1	19	.	TGCGCCAGCAGCCGTACCGGGACTAGCGGGATCAAACTGTACAATGAGCAGTTCTTC	CASSRTGTSGIKLYNEQFF
TRBD1	TRBV30	TRBJ2-1	12	.	TGTGCCTGGAGCGGACAGGGGATTGAGCAGTTCTTC	CAWSGQGIEQFF
.	TRBV30	TRBJ1-1	13	.	TGTGCCTGGAGTGTAACAGGGAGCACTGAAGCTTTCTTT	CAWSVTGSTEAFF
.	TRBV28	TRBJ2-4	14	.	TGTGCCAGCAGTTACCAAGGAGCCAAAAACATTCAGTACTTC	CASSYQGAKNIQYF
.	TRBV30	TRBJ1-5	13	few	TGTGCCTGGGGTGAAACAGGGTATCAGCCCCAGCATTTT	CAWGETGYQPQHF
.	TRBV7-2	TRBJ2-7	14	.	TGTGCCAGCAGTTCGGACAGCCTATCCTACGAGCAGTACTTC	CASSSDSLSYEQYF
.	TRBV30	TRBJ1-6	13	.	TGTGCCCGTCAGCCCCGGGGCCCTTCACCCCTCCACTTT	CARQPRGPSPLHF
.	TRBV4-2	TRBJ2-5	14	.	TGTGCCAGCAGCCAAGACAGGGTTCAAGAGACCCAGTACTTC	CASSQDRVQETQYF
.	TRBV23-1	TRBJ1-2	14	.	TGCGCCAGCAGTCAAAACAGGGATAACTATGGCTACACCTTC	CASSQNRDNYGYTF
TRBD1	TRBV28	TRBJ2-3	13	.	TGTGCCAGCAGGTCGGGACAGCCTCTCTTGCAGTATTTT	CASRSGQPLLQYF
.	TRBV6-5	TRBJ1-6	14	few	TGTGCCAGCAGTTACCAGCCAGGGGTTTCACCCCTCCACTTT	CASSYQPGVSPLHF
.	TRBV30	TRBJ1-4	15	.	TGTGCCTGGCTTCCGGGACCCCGAAGGGATGAAAAACTGTTTTTT	CAWLPGPRRDEKLFF
.	TRBV20-1	TRBJ2-1	10	.	TGCAGTGCCACTAAACAGGTGCAGTTCTTC	CSATKQVQFF
.	TRBV18	TRBJ2-3	14	.	TGTGCCAGCTCACCACAGGGCCTTGCAGATACGCAGTATTTT	CASSPQGLADTQYF
TRBD1	TRBV25-1	TRBJ2-7	13	.	TGTGCCAGCGGGGGACAGGGAAAGGGCGAGCAGTACTTC	CASGGQGKGEQYF
TRBD2	TRBV29-1	TRBJ2-7	15	.	TGCAGCGCAATGTTGGGAGGGAGGTTCTCCTACGAGCAGTACTTC	CSAMLGGRFSYEQYF
TRBD2	TRBV4-3	TRBJ2-2	16	.	TGCGCCAGCAGCCAAGGACTAGCGGGAGTGTCCGGGGAGCTGTTTTTT	CASSQGLAGVSGELFF
TRBD1	TRBV30	TRBJ2-7	13	.	TGTGCCTGGAGACTCGACAGGGGCTACGAGCAGTACTTC	CAWRLDRGYEQYF
.	TRBV20-1	TRBJ2-5	11	.	TGCAGTGCTTTCCCCCGGGAGACCCAGTACTTC	CSAFPRETQYF
.	TRBV7-2	TRBJ2-5	15	.	TGTGCCAGCAGCTTACGAGGGAGTTCGGGAGAGACCCAGTACTTC	CASSLRGSSGETQYF
.	TRBV9	TRBJ2-1	15	.	TGTGCCAGCAGCCTCACAGGAGTCTCCTACAATGAGCAGTTCTTC	CASSLTGVSYNEQFF
.	TRBV29-1	TRBJ2-1	13	few	TGCAGCGTTGTACAGCTATACTACAATGAGCAGTTCTTC	CSVVQLYYNEQFF
.	TRBV7-9	TRBJ2-5	12	.	TGTGCCAGCAGCGTTAGCTGGGAGACCCAGTACTTC	CASSVSWETQYF
.	TRBV25-1	TRBJ2-4	15	.	TGTGCCAGCAGTGACAGCGACGCCGCCAAAAACATTCAGTACTTC	CASSDSDAAKNIQYF
.	TRBV28	TRBJ2-1	16	few	TGTGCCAGCAGTTCGAAGACTGTACGCTCCTACAATGAGCAGTTCTTC	CASSSKTVRSYNEQFF
.	TRBV28	TRBJ1-2	16	.	TGTGCCAGCAGTTTATGGGCACAGGTCCCTAACTATGGCTACACCTTC	CASSLWAQVPNYGYTF
.	TRBV5-1	TRBJ2-3	16	.	TGCGCCAGCAGCCCCCAGGGAGCGGGCAGCACAGATACGCAGTATTTT	CASSPQGAGSTDTQYF
.	TRBV30	TRBJ1-1	11	.	TGTGCCTGGATGGACAGCACTGAAGCTTTCTTT	CAWMDSTEAFF
.	TRBV14	TRBJ1-6	18	.	TGTGCCAGCAGCCAAGATCGGGGGCGGAAAGGCGATAATTCACCCCTCCACTTT	CASSQDRGRKGDNSPLHF
.	TRBV7-8	TRBJ2-4	12	.	TGTGCCAGCAGCTTATGGGCGGACATTCAGTACTTC	CASSLWADIQYF
.	TRBV7-2	TRBJ2-7	16	.	TGTGCCAGCAGCTTAGGGCGGGCGAAGCTCCCCTACGAGCAGTACTTC	CASSLGRAKLPYEQYF
.	TRBV29-1	TRBJ2-7	15	.	TGCAGCGTGACTACGGTCCGACGTCCCTCCTACGAGCAGTACTTC	CSVTTVRRPSYEQYF
.	TRBV27	TRBJ2-7	14	.	TGTGCCAGCAGTCCCCAGGACAACTCCTACGAGCAGTACTTC	CASSPQDNSYEQYF
.	TRBV11-2	TRBJ2-7	14	.	TGTGCCAGCAGCTTTCCGCTGGGACAATCCGAGCAGTACTTC	CASSFPLGQSEQYF